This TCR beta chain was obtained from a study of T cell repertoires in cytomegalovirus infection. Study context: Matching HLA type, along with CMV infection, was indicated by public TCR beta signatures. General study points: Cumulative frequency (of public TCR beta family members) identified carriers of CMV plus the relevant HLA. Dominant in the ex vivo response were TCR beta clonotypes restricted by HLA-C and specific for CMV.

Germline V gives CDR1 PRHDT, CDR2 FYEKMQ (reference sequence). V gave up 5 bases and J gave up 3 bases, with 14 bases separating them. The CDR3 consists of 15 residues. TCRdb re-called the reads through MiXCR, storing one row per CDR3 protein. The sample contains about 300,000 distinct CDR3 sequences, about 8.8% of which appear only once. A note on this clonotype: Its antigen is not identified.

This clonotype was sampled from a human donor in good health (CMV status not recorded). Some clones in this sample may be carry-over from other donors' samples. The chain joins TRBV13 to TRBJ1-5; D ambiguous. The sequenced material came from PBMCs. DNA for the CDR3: TGTGCCAGCAGCCGTCGCGGGAACCACAATCAGCCCCAGCATTTT. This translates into CASSRRGNHNQPQHF.